These 9 T cell receptor beta chains were all obtained from the same sample, sequenced in a study of shared clonotypes between healthy human individuals. Assay: immunoSEQ multiplex PCR; the TCRdb copy retains only in-frame clones and omits some. The data show about 510,000 clones, about 95% seen once. Material for sequencing was naive CD4+ T cells sorted from blood. Subset defined: CD45RA+ positively selected. These receptors all come from a woman in her 30s in good health.

This chain links TRBV25-1 with TRBJ2-7; tentatively, D is TRBD1 or TRBD2 (5 bases each). Germline V gene sequence: CDR1 MGHDK, CDR2 SYGVNS. The ends were cut back, 1 base at V and 3 bases at J, with 13 bases in the middle. The CDR3 totals 15 residues. Here the CDR3 reads CASSESRELSYEQYF. The CDR3 DNA reads as TGTGCCAGCAGTGAATCCAGGGAGTTAAGCTACGAGCAGTACTTC.

This chain links TRBV19 with TRBJ2-5; 8 nucleotides match TRBD2. V was pared by 5 bases and J by 4 bases, with 12 bases of the junction left unmatched. This CDR3 spans 16 amino acids. Per the germline V gene, CDR1 is LNHDA and CDR2 is SQIVND (reference sequence). The CDR3, as DNA: TGTGCCAGTAGTGCGGGACTAGTTGTACGCGGAGAGACCCAGTACTTC. Translation gives CASSAGLVVRGETQYF.

The chain couples TRBV6-5 to TRBJ1-4, with D possibly matching TRBD1 (5 bases). CDR1 is MNHEY and CDR2 is SVGAGI in the germline V gene. With 5 bases removed from V and 5 bases from J, the gap between germline ends came to 12 bases. The CDR3 is 14 residues long. The chain's CDR3 is CASSVRDANEKLFF. The CDR3 DNA reads TGTGCCAGCAGTGTCCGGGACGCCAATGAAAAACTGTTTTTT.

V usage is TRBV6-1 and J usage is TRBJ1-1; D remains unclear. V was pared by 5 bases and J by 4 bases, with 14 bases between. Germline-derived CDR1 and CDR2 are MNHNS and SASEGT. The CDR3 runs to 14 residues. CDR3 sequence reads: CASSLMKAFTEAFF. In nucleotides, the CDR3 is TGTGCCAGCAGTTTAATGAAGGCTTTCACTGAAGCTTTCTTT.

The V gene is TRBV25-1, the J gene TRBJ2-3; 12 bases are shared with TRBD2. J was trimmed by 2 bases and V by 5 bases; bases with no gene match: 5. CDR1 is MGHDK and CDR2 is SYGVNS in the germline V gene. This CDR3 is 16 amino acids long. For the CDR3, the DNA is TGTGCCAGCAGTCCCGGGACTAGCGGGTTCACAGATACGCAGTATTTT. Its translation is CASSPGTSGFTDTQYF. The full variable domain, completed using reference TRBV25-1 and TRBJ2-3, is EADIYQTPRYLVIGTGKKITLECSQTMGHDKMYWYQQDPGMELHLIHYSYGVNSTEKGDLSSESTVSRIRTEHFPLTLESARPSHTSQYLCASSPGTSGFTDTQYFGPGTRLTVL.

This CDR3 is CASSKLETQYF. The CDR3 DNA reads as TGTGCCAGCAGCAAACTAGAGACCCAGTACTTC. This chain connects TRBV21-1 to TRBJ2-5; the table's D call TRBD2 went unverified against the DNA. TRBV21-1 is deemed a pseudogene. The CDR3 is made up of 11 amino acids.

V is TRBV2 and J is TRBJ2-3; D is ambiguous. The CDR3 runs 11 residues. The ends were cut back, 0 bases at V and 5 bases at J, with 0 bases in the middle. Germline assignment: CDR1 SNHLY and CDR2 FYNNEI. CDR3: CASSEADTQYF. The CDR3 bases are TGTGCCAGCAGTGAAGCAGATACGCAGTATTTT.

The V call is TRBV5-1, the J call TRBJ2-2; TRBD2 matches at 9 bases. V gave up 0 bases and J gave up 2 bases; unmatched junction bases: 5. Germline V lookup: CDR1 SGHRS, CDR2 YFSETQ. This CDR3 has 17 residues. The CDR3 coding sequence is TGCGCCAGCAGCTTGGAGCTAGCGGGGTACAACACCGGGGAGCTGTTTTTT. It is translated as CASSLELAGYNTGELFF. Supplemented by reference TRBV5-1 and TRBJ2-2, the full variable domain reads KAGVTQTPRYLIKTRGQQVTLSCSPISGHRSVSWYQQTPGQGLQFLFEYFSETQRNKGNFPGRFSGRQFSNSRSEMNVSTLELGDSALYLCASSLELAGYNTGELFFGEGSRLTVL.

The chain has TRBV10-1 and TRBJ2-7, with no clear D. V shed 2 bases and J shed 5 bases, with 10 bases lying between them. The CDR3 sequence is 13 residues long. Per the germline V gene, CDR1 is WNHNN and CDR2 is SYGVQD (reference sequence). CDR3 coding DNA: TGCGCCAGCAGTGAGAAAATAACTCACGAGCAGTACTTC. Amino acids: CASSEKITHEQYF.